This is a list of T cell receptor beta chains from one sample in a study of T cells after yellow fever vaccination. TCRdb processed the 5' RACE reads anew with MiXCR; each CDR3 protein has one entry. Among some 300,000 distinct CDR3 sequences listed, roughly 3.5% were seen once. Sequencing used PBMCs, obtained on the day of the yellow fever booster vaccination. The receptors originated from a young man who received the YFV17D yellow fever vaccine. The CDR3 runs from the conserved cysteine through the conserved F or W. Fields, in order: CDR3 protein, CDR3 DNA, J gene, V gene, D gene, clone size. D genes are given only for firm matches. Clone size is not always given. Where it is, it says once, few, many or a class for expanded clones.

cdr3_aa: CASSHGRGDNEQFF
cdr3_nt: TGCGCCAGCAGCCACGGCAGGGGAGACAATGAGCAGTTCTTC
j_call: TRBJ2-1
v_call: TRBV4-3
d_call: -
clone_size: many

cdr3_aa: CASTPVGGAKNIQYF
cdr3_nt: TGTGCCAGCACTCCGGTGGGGGGAGCCAAAAACATTCAGTACTTC
j_call: TRBJ2-4
v_call: TRBV27
d_call: -
clone_size: few

cdr3_aa: CASSLWSDTQYF
cdr3_nt: TGCGCCAGCAGCTTGTGGTCAGATACGCAGTATTTT
j_call: TRBJ2-3
v_call: TRBV5-1
d_call: -
clone_size: many

cdr3_aa: CASSLKQGASETQYF
cdr3_nt: TGTGCCAGCAGCTTAAAACAGGGGGCATCGGAGACCCAGTACTTC
j_call: TRBJ2-5
v_call: TRBV5-6
d_call: TRBD1
clone_size: many

cdr3_aa: CASSYYRGVGNEQFF
cdr3_nt: TGTGCCAGCAGTTACTACAGGGGGGTCGGGAATGAGCAGTTCTTC
j_call: TRBJ2-1
v_call: TRBV6-2/TRBV6-3
d_call: TRBD1
clone_size: -

cdr3_aa: CASSDQGNTEAFF
cdr3_nt: TGTGCCAGCAGTGATCAGGGGAACACTGAAGCTTTCTTT
j_call: TRBJ1-1
v_call: TRBV2
d_call: -
clone_size: few

cdr3_aa: CASSERGSFAKNIQYF
cdr3_nt: TGTGCCAGCAGTGAACGCGGGAGTTTCGCCAAAAACATTCAGTACTTC
j_call: TRBJ2-4
v_call: TRBV2
d_call: TRBD2
clone_size: many

cdr3_aa: CASSYNRDTEAFF
cdr3_nt: TGTGCCAGCAGTTATAACAGGGACACTGAAGCTTTCTTT
j_call: TRBJ1-1
v_call: TRBV6-6
d_call: -
clone_size: many

cdr3_aa: CASSFGWDSTNSPLHF
cdr3_nt: TGTGCCAGCAGCTTCGGGTGGGACAGCACCAATTCACCCCTCCACTTT
j_call: TRBJ1-6
v_call: TRBV7-9
d_call: TRBD1
clone_size: many

cdr3_aa: CASSPGQGTYGYTF
cdr3_nt: TGTGCCAGCAGCCCGGGACAGGGGACCTATGGCTACACCTTC
j_call: TRBJ1-2
v_call: TRBV7-2
d_call: TRBD1
clone_size: many

cdr3_aa: CASSYRGQGDEQFF
cdr3_nt: TGTGCCAGCAGTTACCGAGGGCAGGGCGATGAGCAGTTCTTC
j_call: TRBJ2-1
v_call: TRBV6-5
d_call: -
clone_size: many

cdr3_aa: CASSPRGLAADTQYF
cdr3_nt: TGCGCCAGCAGCCCCCGGGGACTAGCGGCAGATACGCAGTATTTT
j_call: TRBJ2-3
v_call: TRBV4-3
d_call: TRBD2
clone_size: many

cdr3_aa: CASSYPGQATEAFF
cdr3_nt: TGTGCCAGCAGTTATCCGGGACAAGCCACTGAAGCTTTCTTT
j_call: TRBJ1-1
v_call: TRBV6-5
d_call: -
clone_size: many

cdr3_aa: CASSWDRVISF
cdr3_nt: TGTGCCAGCAGCTGGGACCGGGTTATTAGCTTC
j_call: TRBJ1-2
v_call: TRBV5-6
d_call: -
clone_size: few

cdr3_aa: CASSLRGQGADGYTF
cdr3_nt: TGTGCCAGCAGTTTAAGGGGACAGGGGGCTGATGGCTACACCTTC
j_call: TRBJ1-2
v_call: TRBV27
d_call: TRBD1
clone_size: many

cdr3_aa: CASSPGQGSTGELFF
cdr3_nt: TGCGCCAGCAGCCCAGGACAGGGGAGTACCGGGGAGCTGTTTTTT
j_call: TRBJ2-2
v_call: TRBV5-1
d_call: TRBD1
clone_size: few